This TCR beta chain is drawn from a study of shared clonotypes between healthy human individuals. Clones were read by immunoSEQ multiplex PCR, and TCRdb kept only the in-frame ones, dropping some. The table lists approximately 2.5 million clones, over 85% of them singletons. Trimming pared 0 bases from V and 8 bases from J, leaving 13 bases between. The germline V gene encodes CDR1 ENHRY and CDR2 SYGVKD. CDR3 length: 14 residues. Comment on this clone: This sample also contains other DNA sequences that code for the same CDR3.

The specimen was naive CD4+ T cells sorted from blood. As to subset: CD45RA+ positively selected. The chain couples TRBV10-3 to TRBJ1-2; possibly TRBD1 for D (6 bases). This receptor was obtained from a man between 18 and 29 years old in good health. In DNA form, the CDR3 reads TGTGCCATCAGTGAGTCGGGGGGCGCTGGGGGCTACACCTTC. Translating gives CAISESGGAGGYTF.